This TCR beta chain was sequenced for a study of blood T cell repertoires in COVID-19. On the study more broadly: Sites in the United States, Italy and Spain provided acute and convalescent COVID-19 samples. From T cells, B-cell-depleted T cells, or PBMCs came the material, which was cDNA or gDNA.

Original processing methods: Quantification of nucleated cells was approximated via reference gene primer amplification. Assay: immunoSEQ multiplex PCR; the TCRdb copy retains only in-frame clones and omits some. V and J calls plus clone size are reproduced from that table; the DNA served to infer D and trimming. The data hold 150,000 to 200,000 clones, with roughly 73% observed a single time. V trimming: 0 bases; J trimming: 5 bases; junction bases outside the gene matches: 8. The CDR3 length is 16 residues. CDR1 is SGHAT, CDR2 FQNNGV, per germline. A note on this clone: Other DNA sequences in this sample translate to the same CDR3.

The sequenced sample consisted of peripheral blood. The chain combines TRBV11-2 with TRBJ2-3; 7 bases match TRBD2. The sequence was obtained from a man aged 70-80 years with acute or convalescent COVID-19. In DNA, the CDR3 is TGTGCCAGCAGCTTAGAGGGGAGGGGTGGGCTAGATACGCAGTATTTT. Amino acid sequence: CASSLEGRGGLDTQYF.